The rows below give T cell receptor beta chains drawn from one sample of a study of OX40 agonist ivuxolimab in advanced cancers. Method: immunoSEQ multiplex PCR; TCRdb's copy keeps in-frame clones and lacks some. Of some 68,000 clones in the sample, around 83% were seen once. The sample consisted of CD4+ or CD8+ T cells sorted from blood, taken in a trial of the OX40 agonist ivuxolimab. The receptors derive from an adult with an advanced solid tumor such as melanoma, head and neck, liver or kidney cancer. Each CDR3 is given with its conserved first and last residue. A D gene is named only where the DNA matches it firmly. Clone size, where shown, is once, few, many, or a class for clones that have expanded.

v_gene	j_gene	abundance	d_gene	CDR3aa	CDR3nt
TRBV11-2	TRBJ2-5	NA	TRBD2	CASSLGGGRQETQYF	TGTGCCAGCAGCTTAGGCGGGGGGCGGCAAGAGACCCAGTACTTC
TRBV19	TRBJ1-5	NA	TRBD1	CASSTRDRGPQPQHF	TGTGCCAGTAGTACCCGGGACAGGGGGCCTCAGCCCCAGCATTTT
TRBV5-5	TRBJ2-7	once	NA	CASSSATRGPYEQYF	TGTGCCAGCAGCTCCGCGACAAGGGGCCCGTACGAGCAGTACTTC
TRBV5-1	TRBJ1-1	NA	NA	CASSTNQGIGTEAFF	TGCGCCAGCAGCACCAATCAGGGTATCGGGACTGAAGCTTTCTTT
TRBV10-2	TRBJ2-7	NA	TRBD2	CASSDMGGRTYEQYF	TGCGCCAGCAGTGATATGGGAGGGCGGACCTACGAGCAGTACTTC
TRBV5-4	TRBJ1-4	NA	NA	CASSKEGVKEKLFF	TGTGCCAGCAGCAAGGAGGGGGTAAAAGAAAAACTGTTTTTT
TRBV29-1	TRBJ1-1	NA	NA	CSARGQANTEAFF	TGCAGCGCCCGTGGGCAGGCGAACACTGAAGCTTTCTTT
TRBV5-8	TRBJ1-2	NA	NA	CASSSTLTISSGYAF	TGTGCCAGCAGTTCTACCCTGACCATCTCGAGTGGCTACGCCTTC
TRBV27	TRBJ1-3	NA	NA	CASRVRADGNTIYF	TGTGCCAGCCGGGTGAGGGCAGATGGAAACACCATATATTTT
TRBV10-3	TRBJ2-7	NA	NA	CAISDLDGYEQYF	TGTGCCATCAGTGACCTGGACGGGTACGAGCAGTACTTC
TRBV7-7	TRBJ2-7	NA	TRBD1	CASSLAGQNYEQYF	TGTGCCAGCAGCTTAGCGGGACAGAATTACGAGCAGTACTTC
TRBV10-3	TRBJ2-2	NA	TRBD1	CAINAGQGLNTGELFF	TGTGCCATCAACGCCGGACAGGGTTTGAACACCGGGGAGCTGTTTTTT
TRBV10-2	TRBJ2-3	NA	NA	CASSGGFRGTDTQYF	TGCGCCAGCAGTGGGGGGTTTAGGGGCACAGATACGCAGTATTTT
TRBV11-1	TRBJ2-2	NA	NA	CASSEGRTGELFF	TGTGCCAGCAGCGAAGGACGGACCGGGGAGCTGTTTTTT
TRBV29-1	TRBJ2-7	NA	NA	CSVGKGDGQYF	TGCAGCGTTGGGAAGGGGGATGGGCAGTACTTC
TRBV10-3	TRBJ2-5	NA	NA	CATRRGEETQYF	TGTGCCACCAGACGCGGCGAAGAGACCCAGTACTTC
TRBV7-9	TRBJ2-3	NA	TRBD1	CASSLGQGGAGDTQYF	TGTGCCAGCAGCTTAGGACAGGGGGGTGCGGGAGATACGCAGTATTTT
TRBV5-1	TRBJ2-7	few	TRBD2	CASSLMSSGGSYEQYF	TGCGCCAGCAGCTTGATGTCTAGCGGGGGTTCCTACGAGCAGTACTTC
TRBV4-1	TRBJ1-6	few	TRBD1	CASGNRGSNVSPLHF	TGCGCCAGCGGAAACAGGGGCTCGAATGTATCACCCCTCCACTTT
TRBV20-1	TRBJ1-2	NA	NA	CSAKKTGKPF	TGCAGTGCTAAAAAGACAGGCAAGCCCTTC
TRBV6-1	TRBJ1-2	NA	NA	CASSELGNPLPYGYTF	TGTGCCAGCAGTGAATTAGGGAACCCACTCCCCTATGGCTACACCTTC
TRBV7-8	TRBJ2-1	NA	TRBD2	CASNPGGHVYNEQFF	TGTGCCAGCAACCCGGGGGGGCATGTATACAATGAGCAGTTCTTC
TRBV30	TRBJ2-5	NA	NA	CAWSLGLQETQYF	TGTGCCTGGAGCCTGGGACTTCAAGAGACCCAGTACTTC
TRBV4-1	TRBJ1-6	NA	TRBD1	CASSQDRDSMNSPLHF	TGCGCCAGCAGCCAAGACCGGGACAGTATGAATTCACCCCTCCACTTT
TRBV11-3	TRBJ2-2	NA	NA	CASSRTGTELTGELFF	TGTGCCAGCAGCCGTACCGGGACGGAGCTCACCGGGGAGCTGTTTTTT
TRBV27	TRBJ2-7	NA	NA	CASSLTPSSSSYEQYF	TGTGCCAGCAGTTTAACACCATCCTCCTCCTCCTACGAGCAGTACTTC
TRBV5-8	TRBJ1-5	NA	NA	CASSDNRYGQPQHF	TGTGCCAGCAGCGACAACAGATATGGGCAGCCCCAGCATTTT
TRBV5-8	TRBJ1-3	once	TRBD1	CASSVGTGGNTIYF	TGTGCCAGCAGCGTCGGGACAGGGGGAAACACCATATATTTT
TRBV7-8	TRBJ1-3	NA	NA	CASSPARRMGNTIYF	TGTGCCAGCAGCCCCGCCAGGAGGATGGGAAACACCATATATTTT
TRBV9	TRBJ2-5	NA	TRBD2	CASSAGTSGGVGVETQYF	TGTGCCAGCAGCGCCGGGACTAGCGGGGGGGTCGGGGTGGAGACCCAGTACTTC
TRBV10-1	TRBJ2-3	NA	NA	CASSESGKLTDTQYF	TGCGCCAGCAGTGAGTCGGGGAAACTCACAGATACGCAGTATTTT
TRBV19	TRBJ1-1	NA	NA	CASSTPEGVNEAFF	TGTGCCAGTAGTACCCCCGAAGGGGTGAATGAAGCTTTCTTT
TRBV27	TRBJ2-7	NA	NA	CASSLEGQKQYF	TGTGCCAGCAGTTTAGAAGGACAGAAGCAGTACTTC
TRBV5-1	TRBJ1-1	few	TRBD1	CASSFGQGATFFMNTEAFF	TGCGCCAGCAGCTTCGGACAGGGGGCGACCTTTTTTATGAACACTGAAGCTTTCTTT
TRBV10-3	TRBJ1-2	NA	TRBD1	CAISGGNRGNYGYTF	TGTGCCATCAGCGGGGGGAACAGGGGGAACTATGGCTACACCTTC
TRBV11-2	TRBJ2-3	NA	TRBD2	CASSTLAGGVTDTQYF	TGTGCCAGCAGCACACTAGCGGGGGGAGTCACAGATACGCAGTATTTT
TRBV7-9	TRBJ1-5	NA	NA	CASSLAVGNQPQHF	TGTGCCAGCAGCTTAGCCGTCGGCAATCAGCCCCAGCATTTT
TRBV28	TRBJ1-2	NA	NA	CASSFGGSPSNYGYTF	TGTGCCAGCAGTTTTGGTGGCAGCCCTTCTAACTATGGCTACACCTTC
TRBV5-1	TRBJ2-5	NA	TRBD2	CASRVSGAQETQYF	TGCGCCAGCAGGGTTAGCGGGGCCCAAGAGACCCAGTACTTC
TRBV18	TRBJ2-7	NA	TRBD1	CASSSPTGDYEQYF	TGTGCCAGCTCATCACCAACAGGGGACTACGAGCAGTACTTC
TRBV6-5	TRBJ2-7	NA	NA	CASKAGSHEQYF	TGTGCCAGCAAAGCAGGCTCCCACGAGCAGTACTTC
TRBV6-1	TRBJ1-5	NA	NA	CASSVGTGKSQPQHF	TGTGCCAGCAGTGTCGGGACGGGGAAGTCTCAGCCCCAGCATTTT
TRBV5-4	TRBJ2-2	NA	NA	CASSLRGTELFF	TGTGCCAGCAGCTTGAGGGGAACGGAGCTGTTTTTT
TRBV11-3	TRBJ2-5	NA	NA	CASSLNWGEVQYF	TGTGCCAGCAGCTTAAATTGGGGGGAGGTCCAGTACTTC